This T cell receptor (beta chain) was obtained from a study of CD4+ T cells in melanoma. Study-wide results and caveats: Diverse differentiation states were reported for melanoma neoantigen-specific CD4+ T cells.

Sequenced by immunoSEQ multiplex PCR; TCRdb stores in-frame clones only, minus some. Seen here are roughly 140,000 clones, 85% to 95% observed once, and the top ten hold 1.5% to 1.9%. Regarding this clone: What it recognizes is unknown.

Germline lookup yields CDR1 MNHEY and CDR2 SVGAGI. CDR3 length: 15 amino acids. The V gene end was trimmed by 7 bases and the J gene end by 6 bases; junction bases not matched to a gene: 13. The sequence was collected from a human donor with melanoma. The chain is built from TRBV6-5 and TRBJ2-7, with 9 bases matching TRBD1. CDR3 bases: TGTGCCAGCACCCAGGGGCCAACAGGGGGCAGCGAGCAGTACTTC. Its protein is CASTQGPTGGSEQYF.